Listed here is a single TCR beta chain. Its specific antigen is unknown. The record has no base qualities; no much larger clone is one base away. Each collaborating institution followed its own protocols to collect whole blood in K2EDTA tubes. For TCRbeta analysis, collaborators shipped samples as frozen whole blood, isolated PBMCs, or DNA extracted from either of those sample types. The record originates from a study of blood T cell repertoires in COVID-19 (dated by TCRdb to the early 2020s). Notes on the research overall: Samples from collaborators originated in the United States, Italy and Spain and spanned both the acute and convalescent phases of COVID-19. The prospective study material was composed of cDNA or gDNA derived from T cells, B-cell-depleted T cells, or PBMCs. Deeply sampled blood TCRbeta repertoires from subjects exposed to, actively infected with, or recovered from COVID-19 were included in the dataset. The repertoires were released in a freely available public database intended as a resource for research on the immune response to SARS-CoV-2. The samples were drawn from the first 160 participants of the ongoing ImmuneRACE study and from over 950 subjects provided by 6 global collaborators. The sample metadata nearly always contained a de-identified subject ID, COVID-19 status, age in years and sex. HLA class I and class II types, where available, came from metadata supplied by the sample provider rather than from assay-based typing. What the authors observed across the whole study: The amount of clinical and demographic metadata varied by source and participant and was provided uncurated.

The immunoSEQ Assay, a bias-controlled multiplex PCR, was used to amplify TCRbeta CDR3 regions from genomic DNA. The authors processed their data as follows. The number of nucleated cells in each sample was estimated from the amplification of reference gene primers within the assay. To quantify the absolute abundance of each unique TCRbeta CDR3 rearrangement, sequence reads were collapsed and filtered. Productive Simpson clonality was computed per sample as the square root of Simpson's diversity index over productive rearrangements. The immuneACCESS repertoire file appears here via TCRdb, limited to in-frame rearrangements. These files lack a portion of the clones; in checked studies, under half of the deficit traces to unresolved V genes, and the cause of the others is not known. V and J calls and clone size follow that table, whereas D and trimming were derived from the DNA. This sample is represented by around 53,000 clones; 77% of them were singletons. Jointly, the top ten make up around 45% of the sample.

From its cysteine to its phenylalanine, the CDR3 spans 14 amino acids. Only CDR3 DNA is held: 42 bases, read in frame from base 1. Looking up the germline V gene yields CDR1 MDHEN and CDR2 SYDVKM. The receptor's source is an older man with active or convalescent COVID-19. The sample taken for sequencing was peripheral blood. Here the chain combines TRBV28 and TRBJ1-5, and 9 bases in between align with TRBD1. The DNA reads TGTGTCACAGCAGGGGGACAGGGAGGCCAGCCCCAGCATTTT. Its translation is CVTAGGQGGQPQHF.